One T cell receptor (beta chain) is described in this entry. The antigen remains undetermined. The sample comes from a study of post-analysis software for immune sequencing data. V gave up 1 base and J gave up 11 bases, with 12 bases separating them. This CDR3 is 13 amino acids long. Per the germline V gene, CDR1 is LGHDT and CDR2 is YNNKEL (reference sequence). Each TCR beta cDNA library carried unique molecular identifiers. T cells numbering about 0.9 to 10 million yielded cDNA molecules that totaled approximately 500,000. Each CDR3 protein is one row after TCRdb ran MiXCR on the PCR reads. There are 250,000 to 300,000 distinct CDR3 sequences in the sample; approximately 34% occur only once, and under 5% lies in the top ten. Study results and limitations: TRBV5-6, TRBV5-1 and TRBV20-1 belonged to a set of roughly five TRBV segments that were more frequent in patients than controls. When the samples were clustered directly with F measure, those that had been prepared in the same batch showed strong co-clustering. The study found significantly lower normalized Chao1 diversity in multiple sclerosis patients than in controls.

This receptor was obtained from a girl between 5 and 17 years old with multiple sclerosis. The sample comprised blood. This chain links TRBV3-1 with TRBJ1-5, with D unresolved. CDR3 DNA: TGTGCCAGCAGCCAAGGCCCCGGCCGGTCCCAGCATTTT. It is translated as CASSQGPGRSQHF.